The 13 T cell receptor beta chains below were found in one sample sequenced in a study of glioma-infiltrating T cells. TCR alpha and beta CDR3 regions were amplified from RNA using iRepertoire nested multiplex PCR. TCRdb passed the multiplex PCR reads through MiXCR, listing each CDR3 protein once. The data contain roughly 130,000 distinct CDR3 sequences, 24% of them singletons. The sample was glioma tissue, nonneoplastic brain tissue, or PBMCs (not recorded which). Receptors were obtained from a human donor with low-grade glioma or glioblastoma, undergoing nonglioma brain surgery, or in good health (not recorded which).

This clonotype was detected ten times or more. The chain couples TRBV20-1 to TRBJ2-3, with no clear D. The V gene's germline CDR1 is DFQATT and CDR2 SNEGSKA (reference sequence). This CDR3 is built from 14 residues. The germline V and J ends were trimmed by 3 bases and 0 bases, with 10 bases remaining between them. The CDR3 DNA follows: TGCAGTGCTAGGTCTCCTATCAGCACAGATACGCAGTATTTT. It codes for CSARSPISTDTQYF.

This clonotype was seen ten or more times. CDR3 nucleotides: TGTGCCAGCAGTTCCAACCCGGGACAGCTTCAGCCCCAGCATTTT. The encoded protein is CASSSNPGQLQPQHF. This chain uses TRBV28 with TRBJ1-5; 7 bases are a match to TRBD1. With V trimmed by 4 bases and J by 6 bases, 9 bases remained unmatched. The CDR3 runs 15 residues. Germline V lookup: CDR1 MDHEN, CDR2 SYDVKM.

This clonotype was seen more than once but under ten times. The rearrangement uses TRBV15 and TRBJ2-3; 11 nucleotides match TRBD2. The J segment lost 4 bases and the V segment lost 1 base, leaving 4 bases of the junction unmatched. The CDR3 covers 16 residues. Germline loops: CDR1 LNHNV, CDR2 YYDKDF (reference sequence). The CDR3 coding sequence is TGTGCCACCAGCAGAGGTAGCGGGGGGGGGCCAGATACGCAGTATTTT. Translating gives CATSRGSGGGPDTQYF.

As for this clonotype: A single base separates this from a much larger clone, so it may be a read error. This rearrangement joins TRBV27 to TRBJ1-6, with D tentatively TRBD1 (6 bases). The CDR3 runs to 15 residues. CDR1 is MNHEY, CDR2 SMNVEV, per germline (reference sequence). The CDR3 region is CASSPGVSYNSHLHF. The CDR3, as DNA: TGTGCCAGCAGTCCAGGGGTCTCCTATAATTCACACCTCCACTTT.

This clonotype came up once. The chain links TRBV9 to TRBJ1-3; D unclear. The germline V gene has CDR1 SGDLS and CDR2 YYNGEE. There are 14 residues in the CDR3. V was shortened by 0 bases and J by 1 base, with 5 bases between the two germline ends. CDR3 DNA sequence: TGTGCCAGCAGCGTAGCGGGGTCTGGAAACACCATATATTTT. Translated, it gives CASSVAGSGNTIYF.

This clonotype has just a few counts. For the CDR3, the DNA is TGTGCCAGCAGCCAAGATGATTGGGATCATGAGCAGTTCTTC. It yields the protein CASSQDDWDHEQFF. This chain uses TRBV14 with TRBJ2-1; D gene unclear. Germline CDR1 reads SGHDN; CDR2 reads FVKESK. The CDR3 extends over 14 amino acids. V gave up 0 bases and J gave up 8 bases, with 11 bases separating them.

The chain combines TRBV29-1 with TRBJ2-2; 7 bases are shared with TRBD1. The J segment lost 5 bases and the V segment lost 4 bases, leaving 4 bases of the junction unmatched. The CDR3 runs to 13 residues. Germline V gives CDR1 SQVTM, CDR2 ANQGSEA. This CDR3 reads CSVVDRATGELFF. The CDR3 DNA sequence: TGCAGCGTTGTTGACAGGGCAACCGGGGAGCTGTTTTTT.

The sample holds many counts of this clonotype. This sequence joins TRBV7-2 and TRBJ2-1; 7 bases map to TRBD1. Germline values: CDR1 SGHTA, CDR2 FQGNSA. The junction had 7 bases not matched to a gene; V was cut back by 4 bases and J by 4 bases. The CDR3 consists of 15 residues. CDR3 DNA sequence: TGTGCCAGCAGCTCGGGACAGTTACAATACAATGAGCAGTTCTTC. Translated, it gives CASSSGQLQYNEQFF.

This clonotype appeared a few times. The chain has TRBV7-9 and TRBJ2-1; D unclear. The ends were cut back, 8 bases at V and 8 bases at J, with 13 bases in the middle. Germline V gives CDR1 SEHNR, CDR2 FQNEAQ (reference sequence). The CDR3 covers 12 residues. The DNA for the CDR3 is TGTGCCAGCGGTTTCCTGGCGTATGAGCAGTTCTTC. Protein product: CASGFLAYEQFF.

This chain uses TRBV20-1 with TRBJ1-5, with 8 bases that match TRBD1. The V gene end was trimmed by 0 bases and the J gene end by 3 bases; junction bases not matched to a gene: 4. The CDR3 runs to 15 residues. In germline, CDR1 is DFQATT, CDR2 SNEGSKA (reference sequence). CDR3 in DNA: TGCAGTGCTAGAGAAAGGACAGGGAACAATCAGCCCCAGCATTTT. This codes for CSARERTGNNQPQHF.

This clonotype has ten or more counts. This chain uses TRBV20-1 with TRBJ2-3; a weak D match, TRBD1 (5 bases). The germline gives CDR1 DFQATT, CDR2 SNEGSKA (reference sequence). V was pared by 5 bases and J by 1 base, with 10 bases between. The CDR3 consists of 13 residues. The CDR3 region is CSAGAGRTDTQYF. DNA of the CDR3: TGCAGTGCTGGGGCAGGGCGCACAGATACGCAGTATTTT.

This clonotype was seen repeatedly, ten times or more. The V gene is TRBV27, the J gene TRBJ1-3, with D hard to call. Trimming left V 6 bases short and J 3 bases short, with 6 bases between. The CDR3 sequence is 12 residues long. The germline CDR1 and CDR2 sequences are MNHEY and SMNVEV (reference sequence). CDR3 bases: TGTGCCAGCAGCCGGGATGGAAACACCATATATTTT. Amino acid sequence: CASSRDGNTIYF.

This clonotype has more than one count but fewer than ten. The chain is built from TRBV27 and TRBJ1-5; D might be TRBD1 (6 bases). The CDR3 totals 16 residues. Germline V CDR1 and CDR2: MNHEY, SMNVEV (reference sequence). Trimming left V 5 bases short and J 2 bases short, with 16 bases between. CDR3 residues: CASSPHREGGNQPQHF. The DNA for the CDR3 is TGTGCCAGCAGTCCCCACAGGGAGGGGGGCAATCAGCCCCAGCATTTT.